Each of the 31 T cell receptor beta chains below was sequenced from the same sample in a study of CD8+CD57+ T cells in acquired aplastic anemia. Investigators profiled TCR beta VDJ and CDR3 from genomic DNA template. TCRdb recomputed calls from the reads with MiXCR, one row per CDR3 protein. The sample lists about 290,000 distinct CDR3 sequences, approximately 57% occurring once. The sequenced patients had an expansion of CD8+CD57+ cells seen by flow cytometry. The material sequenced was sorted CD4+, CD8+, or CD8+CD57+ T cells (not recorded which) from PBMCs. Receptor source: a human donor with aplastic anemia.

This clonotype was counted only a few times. The DNA of the CDR3 is TGCAGTGCGACGGGGTATGGTGAGCAGTTCTTC. Translation: CSATGYGEQFF. This chain joins TRBV20-1 and TRBJ2-1; possibly TRBD2 for D (5 bases). Germline V gives CDR1 DFQATT, CDR2 SNEGSKA (reference sequence). V lost 6 bases to trimming and J lost 9 bases, with 12 bases between them. The CDR3 runs to 11 residues.

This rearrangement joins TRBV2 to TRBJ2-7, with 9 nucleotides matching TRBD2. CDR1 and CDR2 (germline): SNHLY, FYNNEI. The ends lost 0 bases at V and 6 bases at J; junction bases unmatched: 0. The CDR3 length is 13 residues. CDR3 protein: CASSEAREGEQYF. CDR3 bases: TGTGCCAGCAGTGAAGCGCGGGAGGGCGAGCAGTACTTC.

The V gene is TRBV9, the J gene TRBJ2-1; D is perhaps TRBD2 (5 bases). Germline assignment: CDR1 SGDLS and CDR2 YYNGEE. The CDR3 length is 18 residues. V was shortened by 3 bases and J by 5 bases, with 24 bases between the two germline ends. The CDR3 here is CASSAQGFSGSANNEQFF. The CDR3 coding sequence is TGTGCCAGCAGCGCCCAAGGGTTTAGTGGTAGCGCAAACAATGAGCAGTTCTTC.

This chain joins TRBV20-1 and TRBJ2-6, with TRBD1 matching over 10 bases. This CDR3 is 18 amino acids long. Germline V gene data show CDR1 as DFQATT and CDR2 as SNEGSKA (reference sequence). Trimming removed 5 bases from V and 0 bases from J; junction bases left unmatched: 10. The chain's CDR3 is CSARRPGQGPSGANVLTF. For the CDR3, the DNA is TGCAGTGCTCGAAGGCCGGGACAGGGGCCCTCTGGGGCCAACGTCCTGACTTTC.

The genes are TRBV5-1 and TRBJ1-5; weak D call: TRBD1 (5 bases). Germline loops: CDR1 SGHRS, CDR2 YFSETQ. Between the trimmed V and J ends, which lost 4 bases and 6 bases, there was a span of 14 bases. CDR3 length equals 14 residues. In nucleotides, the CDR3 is TGCGCCAGCAGCAGAGACAGCTCTGGTCAGCCCCAGCATTTT. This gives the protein CASSRDSSGQPQHF.

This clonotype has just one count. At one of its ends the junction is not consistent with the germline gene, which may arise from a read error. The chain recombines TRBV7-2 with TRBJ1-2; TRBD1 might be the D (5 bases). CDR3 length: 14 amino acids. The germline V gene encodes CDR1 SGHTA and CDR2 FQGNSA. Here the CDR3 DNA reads TGTGCCAGCAGCATGACGACAGTGAACTATGTCTACACCTTC. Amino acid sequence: CASSMTTVNYVYTF.

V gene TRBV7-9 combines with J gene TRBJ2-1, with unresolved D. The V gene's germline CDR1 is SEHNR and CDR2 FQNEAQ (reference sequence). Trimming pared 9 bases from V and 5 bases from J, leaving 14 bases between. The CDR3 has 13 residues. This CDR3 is CASRHNTHNEQFF. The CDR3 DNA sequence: TGTGCCAGTCGGCATAACACTCACAATGAGCAGTTCTTC.

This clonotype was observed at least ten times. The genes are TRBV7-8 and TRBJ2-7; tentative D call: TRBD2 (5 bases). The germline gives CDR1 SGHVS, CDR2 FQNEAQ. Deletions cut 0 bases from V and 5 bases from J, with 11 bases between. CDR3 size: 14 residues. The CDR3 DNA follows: TGTGCCAGCAGCTTAGCGCTAGCTAATGACGAGCAGTACTTC. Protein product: CASSLALANDEQYF.

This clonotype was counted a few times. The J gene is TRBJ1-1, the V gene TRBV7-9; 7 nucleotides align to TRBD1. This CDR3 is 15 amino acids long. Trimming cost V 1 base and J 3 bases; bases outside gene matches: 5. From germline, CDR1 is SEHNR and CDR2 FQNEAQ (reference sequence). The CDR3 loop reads CASSLVAGGDTEAFF. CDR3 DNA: TGTGCCAGCAGCTTAGTGGCAGGGGGAGACACTGAAGCTTTCTTT.

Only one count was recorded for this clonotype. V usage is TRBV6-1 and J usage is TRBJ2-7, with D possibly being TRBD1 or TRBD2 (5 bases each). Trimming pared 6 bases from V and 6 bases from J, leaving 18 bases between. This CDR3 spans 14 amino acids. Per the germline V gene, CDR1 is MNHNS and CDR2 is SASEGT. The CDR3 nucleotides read TGTGCCAGCAGCTTCCTGCAGGGAGTCGGCGAGCAGTACTTC. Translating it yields CASSFLQGVGEQYF.

CDR3 in DNA: TGTGCCAGCAGCCCTTCACGGGCGGAAGAGCTGTTTTTT. This codes for CASSPSRAEELFF. The chain couples TRBV7-9 to TRBJ1-4; no definite D call. Trimming left V 5 bases short and J 14 bases short, with 18 bases between. This CDR3 is 13 amino acids long. CDR1 and CDR2 from the germline V gene are SEHNR and FQNEAQ (reference sequence).

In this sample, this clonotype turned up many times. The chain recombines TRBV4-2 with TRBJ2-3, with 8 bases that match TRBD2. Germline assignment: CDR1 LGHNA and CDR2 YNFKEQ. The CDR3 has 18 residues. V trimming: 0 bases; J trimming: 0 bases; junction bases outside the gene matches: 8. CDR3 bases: TGTGCCAGCAGCCAAGAAGGGGGACTAGTGTGGAGCACAGATACGCAGTATTTT. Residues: CASSQEGGLVWSTDTQYF.

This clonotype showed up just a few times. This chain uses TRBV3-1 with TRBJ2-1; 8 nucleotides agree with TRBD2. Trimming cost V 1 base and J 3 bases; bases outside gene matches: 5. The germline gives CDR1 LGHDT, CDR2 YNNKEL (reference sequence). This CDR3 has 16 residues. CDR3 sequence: CASSQVISGVYNEQFF. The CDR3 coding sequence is TGTGCCAGCAGCCAAGTAATTAGCGGGGTCTACAATGAGCAGTTCTTC.

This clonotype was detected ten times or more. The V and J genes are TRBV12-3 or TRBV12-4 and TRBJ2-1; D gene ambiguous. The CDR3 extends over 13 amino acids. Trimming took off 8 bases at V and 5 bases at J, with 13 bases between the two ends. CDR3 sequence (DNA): TGTGCCAGCCCTCCTCTGGGTAACAATGAGCAGTTCTTC. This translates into CASPPLGNNEQFF.

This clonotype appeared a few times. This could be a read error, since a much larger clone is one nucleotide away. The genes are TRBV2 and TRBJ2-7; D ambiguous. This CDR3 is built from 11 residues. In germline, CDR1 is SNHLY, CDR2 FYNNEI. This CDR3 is CASSVSYERYF. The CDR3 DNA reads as TGTGCCAGCAGTGTATCCTACGAGCGGTACTTC.

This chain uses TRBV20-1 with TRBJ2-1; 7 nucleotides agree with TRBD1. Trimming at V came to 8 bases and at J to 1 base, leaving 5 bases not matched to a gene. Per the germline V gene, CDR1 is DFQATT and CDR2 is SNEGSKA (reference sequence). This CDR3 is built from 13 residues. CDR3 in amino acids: CSPTGVSYNEQFF. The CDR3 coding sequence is TGCAGTCCTACAGGGGTGTCCTACAATGAGCAGTTCTTC.

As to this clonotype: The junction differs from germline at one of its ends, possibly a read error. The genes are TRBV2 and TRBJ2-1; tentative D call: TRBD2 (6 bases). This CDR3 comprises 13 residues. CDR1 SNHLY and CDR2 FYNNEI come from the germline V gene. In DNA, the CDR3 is TGCGCTGGGGGGTACGACGAGAACAATGAGCAGTTCTTC. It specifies CAGGYDENNEQFF.

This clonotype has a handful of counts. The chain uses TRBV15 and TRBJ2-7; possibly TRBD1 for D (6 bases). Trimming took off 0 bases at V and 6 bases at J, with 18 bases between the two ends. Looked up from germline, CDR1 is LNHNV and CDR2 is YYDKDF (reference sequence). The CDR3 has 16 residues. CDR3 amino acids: CATSRDMGHGGSEQYF. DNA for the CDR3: TGTGCCACCAGCAGAGATATGGGACACGGCGGATCCGAGCAGTACTTC.

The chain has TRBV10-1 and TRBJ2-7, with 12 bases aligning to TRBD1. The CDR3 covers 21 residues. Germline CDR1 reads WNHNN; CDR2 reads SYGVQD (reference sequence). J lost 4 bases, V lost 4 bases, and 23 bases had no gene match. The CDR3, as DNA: TGCGCCAGCAGTGTCTTCGCAAGCGGGGGGGACAGGGGGCACGATAAGTACGAGCAGTACTTC. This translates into CASSVFASGGDRGHDKYEQYF.

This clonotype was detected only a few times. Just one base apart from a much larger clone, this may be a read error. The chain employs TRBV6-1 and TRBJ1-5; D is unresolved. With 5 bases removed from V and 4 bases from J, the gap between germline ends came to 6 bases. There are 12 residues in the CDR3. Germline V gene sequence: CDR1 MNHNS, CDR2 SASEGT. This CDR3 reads CASSHMNQPQHF. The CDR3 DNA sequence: TGTGCCAGCAGTCACATGAATCAGCCCCAGCATTTT.

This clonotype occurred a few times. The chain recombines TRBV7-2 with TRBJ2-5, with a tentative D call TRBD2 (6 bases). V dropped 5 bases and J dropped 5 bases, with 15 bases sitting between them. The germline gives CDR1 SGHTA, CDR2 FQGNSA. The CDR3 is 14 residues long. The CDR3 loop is CASSPGRLSETQYF. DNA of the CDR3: TGTGCCAGCAGCCCCGGGAGACTTTCGGAGACCCAGTACTTC.

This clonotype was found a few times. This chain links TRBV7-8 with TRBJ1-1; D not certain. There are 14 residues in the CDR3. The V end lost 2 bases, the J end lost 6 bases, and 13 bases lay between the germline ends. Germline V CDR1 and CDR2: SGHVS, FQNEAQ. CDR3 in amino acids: CASSLTPAAPEAFF. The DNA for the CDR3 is TGTGCCAGCAGCTTAACCCCGGCGGCACCTGAAGCTTTCTTT.

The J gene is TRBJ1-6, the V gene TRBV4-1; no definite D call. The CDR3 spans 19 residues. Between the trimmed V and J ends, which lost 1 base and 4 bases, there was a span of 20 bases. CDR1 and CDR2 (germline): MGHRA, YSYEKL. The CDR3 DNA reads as TGCGCCAGCAGCCAAGTAACATGGAAAGACGGGTGGTATAATTCACCCCTCCACTTT. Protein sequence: CASSQVTWKDGWYNSPLHF.

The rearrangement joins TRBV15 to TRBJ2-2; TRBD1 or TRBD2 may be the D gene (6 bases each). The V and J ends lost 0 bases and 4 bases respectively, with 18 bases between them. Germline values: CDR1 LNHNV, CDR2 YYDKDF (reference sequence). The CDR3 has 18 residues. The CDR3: CATSRDLAEGVVTGELFF. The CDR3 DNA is TGTGCCACCAGCAGAGATTTAGCGGAGGGGGTGGTCACCGGGGAGCTGTTTTTT.

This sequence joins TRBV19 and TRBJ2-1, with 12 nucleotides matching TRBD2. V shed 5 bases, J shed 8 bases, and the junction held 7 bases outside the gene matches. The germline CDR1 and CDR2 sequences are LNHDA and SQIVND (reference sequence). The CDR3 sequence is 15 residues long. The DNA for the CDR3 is TGTGCCAGTAGTGGAACTAGCGGGGGGTTAGATGAGCAGTTCTTC. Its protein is CASSGTSGGLDEQFF.

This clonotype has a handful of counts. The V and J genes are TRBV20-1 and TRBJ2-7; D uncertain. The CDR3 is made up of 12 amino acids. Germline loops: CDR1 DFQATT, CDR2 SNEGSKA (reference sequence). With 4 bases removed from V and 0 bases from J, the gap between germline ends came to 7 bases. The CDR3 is CSANGFSYEQYF. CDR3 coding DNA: TGCAGTGCTAACGGTTTCTCCTACGAGCAGTACTTC.

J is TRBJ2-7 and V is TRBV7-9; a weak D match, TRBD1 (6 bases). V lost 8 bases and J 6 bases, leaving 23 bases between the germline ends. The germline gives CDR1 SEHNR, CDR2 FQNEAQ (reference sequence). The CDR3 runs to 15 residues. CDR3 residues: CASGNRDTGLGEQYF. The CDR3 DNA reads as TGTGCCAGCGGTAACCGGGACACGGGTCTGGGCGAGCAGTACTTC.

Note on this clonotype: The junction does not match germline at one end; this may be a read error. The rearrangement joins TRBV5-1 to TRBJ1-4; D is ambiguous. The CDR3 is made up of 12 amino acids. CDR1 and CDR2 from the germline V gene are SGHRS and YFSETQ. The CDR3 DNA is TGCGCCAGCAGCTTGGCCATGGAAACACTGTTTTTT. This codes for CASSLAMETLFF.

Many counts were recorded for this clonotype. The CDR3 DNA reads TGTGCCAGCAGCTATGGACAATTCGGCCCTAGGCTGTTTTTT. Translating it yields CASSYGQFGPRLFF. The chain couples TRBV14 to TRBJ1-4, with a possible D match to TRBD1 (5 bases). The CDR3 consists of 14 residues. Trimming left V 5 bases short and J 14 bases short, with 21 bases between. Germline loops: CDR1 SGHDN, CDR2 FVKESK.

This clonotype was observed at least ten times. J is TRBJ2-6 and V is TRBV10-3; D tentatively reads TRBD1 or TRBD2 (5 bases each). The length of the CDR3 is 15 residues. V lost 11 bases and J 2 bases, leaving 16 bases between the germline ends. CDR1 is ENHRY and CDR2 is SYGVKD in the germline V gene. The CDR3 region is CAHTGGGTGANVLTF. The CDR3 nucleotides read TGTGCCCACACGGGTGGGGGTACTGGGGCCAACGTCCTGACTTTC.

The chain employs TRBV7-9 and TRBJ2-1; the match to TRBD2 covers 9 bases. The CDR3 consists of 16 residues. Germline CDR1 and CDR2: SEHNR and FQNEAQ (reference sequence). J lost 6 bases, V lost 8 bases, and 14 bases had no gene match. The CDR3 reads CASFLSLREGSNEQFF. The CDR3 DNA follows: TGTGCCAGCTTCCTCTCATTGCGGGAGGGCTCCAATGAGCAGTTCTTC.